The clone carrying this T cell receptor (beta chain) was seen more than once but under ten times. These data come from a study of T cell repertoires in cytomegalovirus infection. TCRdb independently ran MiXCR on the reads; one entry per CDR3 protein. The data contain roughly 630,000 distinct CDR3 sequences, 20% to 30% of them seen just once; the ten biggest clones take up 7% to 9%. The germline V gene has CDR1 MNHEY and CDR2 SMNVEV (reference sequence). The CDR3 extends over 13 amino acids. J was trimmed by 2 bases and V by 8 bases; bases with no gene match: 3. The sequence was collected from a human donor in good health (CMV status not recorded). Some clones in this sample may be carry-over from other donors' samples. Sequencing was performed on CD8+ T cells from PBMCs. The chain links TRBV27 to TRBJ2-3; 8 bases align to TRBD1. The CDR3 coding sequence is TGTGCCAGCTCGGGACAGGACACAGATACGCAGTATTTT. Translation gives CASSGQDTDTQYF.